This T cell receptor beta chain was captured by sequencing in a study of T cell responses to AZD1222 COVID-19 vaccine. General study points: Donors were largely white British and mainly female; clonal diversity was possibly underestimated. Baseline seropositivity occurred in only six or seven AZD1222 recipients. The reported proportion of spike-specific TCRs targeting unmutated variant regions was nearly half.

With 5 bases removed from V and 2 bases from J, the gap between germline ends came to 12 bases. Germline CDR1 is SGHTA and CDR2 is FQGTGA. The CDR3 has 14 residues. Second doses at about 4 or about 12 weeks were pooled. Points on this clone: Its matching antigen is unknown.

The protocol was immunoSEQ multiplex PCR, while the TCRdb copy is restricted to in-frame clones and leaves out a portion. The sample yields 130,000 or so clones, about 91% seen once. This material consisted of peripheral blood, taken 28 days after the second AZD1222 dose. V is TRBV7-3 and J is TRBJ2-5; a weak D match, TRBD1 (7 bases). This receptor was obtained from an adult who received the AZD1222 COVID-19 vaccine. CDR3 sequence: CASSIQGTQETQYF. CDR3 nucleotides: TGTGCCAGCAGCATACAGGGGACTCAAGAGACCCAGTACTTC. Using reference TRBV7-3 and TRBJ2-5 for the parts outside the CDR3, the full variable domain is GAGVSQTPSNKVTEKGKYVELRCDPISGHTALYWYRQSLGQGPEFLIYFQGTGAADDSGLPNDRFFAVRPEGSVSTLKIQRTERGDSAVYLCASSIQGTQETQYFGPGTRLLVL.